Shown below are 29 T cell receptor beta chains from a single sample sequenced in a study of relationships among human T cell subsets. Th1 cells were collected as flow-through following bead selections for CD25, CD56 and CD294. TCR alpha and beta CDR3s were amplified from mRNA by semiquantitative ARM-PCR. Tagged nested gene-specific primers were used first, then communal superprimers amplified exponentially. A single record per CDR3 protein comes from TCRdb applying MiXCR to the multiplex PCR reads. The table lists roughly 13,000 distinct CDR3 sequences, around 67% of them singletons, with 25% to 30% in the top ten. Sequencing input: CD4+ Th1 cells sorted from blood. The receptors originated from a man aged 35-49 years in good health.

The V and J genes are TRBV2 and TRBJ2-1, with D maybe TRBD2 (6 bases). Germline V gives CDR1 SNHLY, CDR2 FYNNEI. The CDR3 sequence is 13 residues long. The V end lost 7 bases, the J end lost 3 bases, and 10 bases lay between the germline ends. The CDR3 spells CASKGTFYNEQFF. CDR3 DNA sequence: TGTGCCAGCAAGGGGACTTTCTACAATGAGCAGTTCTTC.

The chain uses TRBV28 and TRBJ2-6, with D maybe TRBD1 (5 bases). The CDR3 is 16 amino acids. V was pared by 7 bases and J by 0 bases, with 13 bases between. Germline CDR1 reads MDHEN; CDR2 reads SYDVKM. DNA of the CDR3: TGTGCCAGCAAAATTGACAGACTCTCTGGGGCCAACGTCCTGACTTTC. This sequence encodes CASKIDRLSGANVLTF.

The chain is built from TRBV3-1 and TRBJ2-1; tentatively, D is TRBD2 (5 bases). The CDR3 has 13 residues. Looked up from germline, CDR1 is LGHDT and CDR2 is YNNKEL (reference sequence). V lost 5 bases and J 8 bases, leaving 13 bases between the germline ends. The CDR3 is CASSYREAYEQFF. The DNA for the CDR3 is TGTGCCAGCAGCTACCGGGAAGCATATGAGCAGTTCTTC.

This clonotype was detected only once. The gene calls are TRBV27 and TRBJ2-7, with a weak D call TRBD2 (5 bases). CDR1 and CDR2 (germline): MNHEY, SMNVEV (reference sequence). This CDR3 has 13 residues. V was shortened by 8 bases and J by 3 bases, with 14 bases between the two germline ends. The DNA for the CDR3 is TGTGCCAGCTCCGGGAAGTCGAACTACGAGCAGTACTTC. Translated, it gives CASSGKSNYEQYF.

This clonotype was counted a few times. The V gene is TRBV19, the J gene TRBJ2-5; D is unclear. CDR3 size: 13 residues. The germline V and J ends were trimmed by 5 bases and 0 bases, with 7 bases remaining between them. Germline CDR1 is LNHDA and CDR2 is SQIVND (reference sequence). This CDR3 reads CASSDNNQETQYF. CDR3 bases: TGTGCCAGTAGTGACAATAACCAAGAGACCCAGTACTTC.

The chain links TRBV6-6 to TRBJ2-7, with D unresolved. The germline V gene has CDR1 MNHNY and CDR2 SVGAGI (reference sequence). The CDR3 consists of 16 residues. Trimming removed 5 bases from V and 2 bases from J, with 19 bases in between. The CDR3 nucleotides are TGTGCCAGCAGTGTCTCACGGGTCCAACCCACCTACGAGCAGTACTTC. This gives the protein CASSVSRVQPTYEQYF.

V and J are TRBV28 and TRBJ2-5; the D is unclear. Trimming removed 3 bases at V and 5 bases at J, with 19 bases between. The CDR3 consists of 16 residues. Germline CDR1 is MDHEN and CDR2 is SYDVKM. The CDR3 region has the DNA TGTGCCAGCAGTTTGGGTTTAGCCCAGTCTGAGGAGACCCAGTACTTC. This sequence encodes CASSLGLAQSEETQYF.

The rearrangement links TRBV12-3 or TRBV12-4 to TRBJ1-2; 9 nucleotides agree with TRBD1. The CDR3 length is 15 residues. The V and J ends lost 4 bases and 8 bases, in that order; junction bases with no gene match: 11. This CDR3 is CASSWGGQGRRGYTF. CDR3 in DNA: TGTGCCAGCAGTTGGGGGGGACAGGGAAGAAGGGGCTACACCTTC.

The genes are TRBV11-1 and TRBJ2-7; TRBD2 aligns across 9 bases. CDR1 and CDR2 from the germline V gene are SGHAT and FQDESV (reference sequence). Trimming cost V 4 bases and J 2 bases; bases outside gene matches: 3. This CDR3 is 14 amino acids long. The CDR3 reads CASSSSGGPYEQYF. In DNA, the CDR3 is TGTGCCAGCAGCTCAAGCGGGGGGCCCTACGAGCAGTACTTC.

This chain connects TRBV11-2 to TRBJ2-1; D uncertain. Trimming pared 3 bases from V and 0 bases from J, leaving 6 bases between. The germline CDR1 and CDR2 sequences are SGHAT and FQNNGV. The CDR3 runs 14 residues. The CDR3 here is CASSFTTSYNEQFF. The CDR3 nucleotides read TGTGCCAGCAGCTTCACTACCTCCTACAATGAGCAGTTCTTC.

The CDR3 nucleotides are TGTGCCAGCAGCTTAGAAGGGGGAGGCGAGACCCAGTACTTC. Translated: CASSLEGGGETQYF. The chain combines TRBV11-2 with TRBJ2-5; D is tentatively TRBD1 or TRBD2 (6 bases each). The CDR3 has 14 residues. V lost 0 bases to trimming and J lost 5 bases, with 10 bases between them. Germline CDR1 and CDR2: SGHAT and FQNNGV. Variable domain in full (rest from reference TRBV11-2 and TRBJ2-5): EAGVAQSPRYKIIEKRQSVAFWCNPISGHATLYWYQQILGQGPKLLIQFQNNGVVDDSQLPKDRFSAERLKGVDSTLKIQPAKLEDSAVYLCASSLEGGGETQYFGPGTRLLVL.

This clonotype was counted a few times. The rearrangement uses TRBV11-2 and TRBJ2-5, with 7 nucleotides matching TRBD2. The CDR3 consists of 16 residues. The junction had 7 bases not matched to a gene; V was cut back by 1 base and J by 2 bases. The germline V gene has CDR1 SGHAT and CDR2 FQNNGV. The CDR3 nucleotides are TGTGCCAGCAGCTTAGGGGGCCTAGCGGCGCAAGAGACCCAGTACTTC. As protein: CASSLGGLAAQETQYF. The whole variable domain, remainder taken from reference TRBV11-2 and TRBJ2-5, is EAGVAQSPRYKIIEKRQSVAFWCNPISGHATLYWYQQILGQGPKLLIQFQNNGVVDDSQLPKDRFSAERLKGVDSTLKIQPAKLEDSAVYLCASSLGGLAAQETQYFGPGTRLLVL.

For this clonotype: Its ends do not fully match the called genes, so a read error is possible. The CDR3 nucleotides read TGTGCCTGGAGTGACCTGACAGTAGTGGGGCTACCCTTC. It translates to CAWSDLTVVGLPF. The chain links TRBV30 to TRBJ1-2, with a tentative D call TRBD1 (5 bases). CDR1 and CDR2 (germline): GTSNPN, SVGIG (reference sequence). The CDR3 spans 13 residues.

This clonotype was seen only a few times. The chain is built from TRBV7-9 and TRBJ1-5; 8 bases fit TRBD1. V gave up 8 bases and J gave up 5 bases; unmatched junction bases: 5. The CDR3 is 13 residues long. Germline V CDR1 and CDR2: SEHNR, FQNEAQ (reference sequence). The CDR3 coding sequence is TGTGCCAGCGGTGGACAGGGACATCAGCCCCAGCATTTT. Its protein is CASGGQGHQPQHF.

A single count supports this clonotype. This chain connects TRBV14 to TRBJ1-1; D is unclear. The germline CDR1 and CDR2 sequences are SGHDN and FVKESK. The CDR3 is 14 amino acids. The ends were cut back, 1 base at V and 1 base at J, with 7 bases in the middle. The DNA for the CDR3 is TGTGCCAGCAGCCAAGGGGCGGAGAACACTGAAGCTTTCTTT. Translating it yields CASSQGAENTEAFF.

The V and J genes are TRBV4-2 and TRBJ1-1; D perhaps matches TRBD1 (6 bases). Trimming left V 0 bases short and J 0 bases short, with 14 bases between. CDR3 size: 17 residues. From germline, CDR1 is LGHNA and CDR2 YNFKEQ. CDR3 sequence reads: CASSQEIRGRLNTEAFF. As DNA, the CDR3 is TGTGCCAGCAGCCAAGAGATTCGGGGGCGATTGAACACTGAAGCTTTCTTT.

As to this clonotype: Mismatch with germline at one junction end may stem from a read error. This chain joins TRBV6-4 and TRBJ2-7; no clear D. Germline values: CDR1 MRHNA, CDR2 SNTAGT. CDR3 length: 11 residues. The CDR3 protein is CASSPYTGLDF. As DNA, the CDR3 is TGTGCCAGCTCCCCTTACACGGGTTTGGACTTC.

The V gene is TRBV12-3 or TRBV12-4, the J gene TRBJ2-4, with 12 nucleotides matching TRBD2. The CDR3 extends over 19 amino acids. The ends lost 2 bases at V and 4 bases at J; junction bases unmatched: 12. The CDR3 protein is CASSLMRLAGEVNKNIQYF. The CDR3 nucleotides read TGTGCCAGCAGTTTAATGAGACTAGCGGGAGAGGTGAATAAAAACATTCAGTACTTC.

A remark on this clonotype: Since a much larger clone is just one base distant, this may be a read error. CDR3 residues: CASSSPRLAGGGRGHEQYF. In nucleotides, the CDR3 is TGTGCCAGCAGCTCCCCCAGACTAGCGGGAGGTGGAAGGGGCCACGAGCAGTACTTC. The gene calls are TRBV11-2 and TRBJ2-7; 13 bases are a match to TRBD2. The CDR3 is 19 amino acids. After removal of 4 bases from V and 5 bases from J, the junction contained 17 bases not matched to a gene. Germline CDR1 and CDR2: SGHAT and FQNNGV.

The rearrangement links TRBV28 to TRBJ1-2; D call uncertain. The CDR3 spans 15 residues. Germline lookup yields CDR1 MDHEN and CDR2 SYDVKM. Trimming stripped 2 bases from V and 0 bases from J, with 10 bases between. The CDR3 coding sequence is TGTGCCAGCAGTTTAGGTCCGTTTACTAACTATGGCTACACCTTC. Its translation: CASSLGPFTNYGYTF.

V gene TRBV27 combines with J gene TRBJ2-5, with TRBD2 matching 13 bases. The length of the CDR3 is 16 residues. The ends lost 5 bases at V and 1 base at J; junction bases unmatched: 4. Germline loops: CDR1 MNHEY, CDR2 SMNVEV (reference sequence). Written as DNA, the CDR3 is TGTGCCAGCAGTCGAAGACTAGCGGGGGGCCAAGAGACCCAGTACTTC. Translation gives CASSRRLAGGQETQYF.

This clonotype has only a few counts. This chain uses TRBV29-1 with TRBJ2-7; the match to TRBD2 covers 9 bases. CDR3 length: 18 residues. Germline CDR1 reads SQVTM; CDR2 reads ANQGSEA. V lost 0 bases and J lost 2; bases outside the gene matches: 14. The CDR3 loop is CSVEDRVQGGRGTYEQYF. The CDR3 DNA sequence: TGCAGCGTTGAAGATCGAGTTCAAGGCGGGAGGGGCACCTACGAGCAGTACTTC.

This clonotype was seen a handful of times. The chain employs TRBV20-1 and TRBJ1-2, with D unclear. The length of the CDR3 is 10 residues. CDR1 is DFQATT, CDR2 SNEGSKA, per germline (reference sequence). Written as DNA, the CDR3 is TGCAGAACAGAACCCTATGGCTACACCTTC. Its translation is CRTEPYGYTF.

V and J are TRBV11-2 and TRBJ2-3; D gene uncertain. Germline V CDR1 and CDR2: SGHAT, FQNNGV. The V gene lost 2 bases and the J gene lost 5 bases, with 8 bases spanning the gap. This CDR3 is built from 13 residues. The CDR3 DNA sequence: TGTGCCAGCAGCTTATCCCTGGAAGATACGCAGTATTTT. The encoded protein is CASSLSLEDTQYF.

Only one count was recorded for this clonotype. The rearrangement uses TRBV2 and TRBJ1-3; D is unclear. Germline V CDR1 and CDR2: SNHLY, FYNNEI. V was trimmed by 6 bases and J by 4 bases, leaving 7 bases between them. The CDR3 is 12 amino acids. CDR3 sequence: CASSERGNTIYF. CDR3 sequence (DNA): TGTGCCAGCAGCGAGCGGGGAAACACCATATATTTT.

The chain combines TRBV28 with TRBJ1-2; D is uncertain. This CDR3 comprises 12 residues. Trimming shortened V by 4 bases and J by 5 bases, and 8 bases separated the two germline ends. CDR1 is MDHEN, CDR2 SYDVKM, per germline. The CDR3 protein is CASSYQSYGYTF. DNA for the CDR3: TGTGCCAGCAGTTACCAGAGTTATGGCTACACCTTC.

The V and J genes are TRBV11-2 and TRBJ2-3, with TRBD2 identical over 9 bases. CDR1 is SGHAT and CDR2 is FQNNGV in the germline V gene. V gave up 1 base and J gave up 1 base; unmatched junction bases: 3. The CDR3 runs to 16 residues. The CDR3, as DNA: TGTGCCAGCAGCTTAGCGAGGACTAGCGGCACAGATACGCAGTATTTT. This gives the protein CASSLARTSGTDTQYF.

V usage is TRBV6-5 and J usage is TRBJ2-6; TRBD1 agrees at 9 bases. In germline, CDR1 is MNHEY, CDR2 SVGAGI. The trim removed 10 bases at V and 0 bases at J, leaving 10 bases unmatched. The CDR3 runs to 17 residues. The CDR3 DNA is TGTGCCACCCTAAGCGGGACAGGGACCTCTGGGGCCAACGTCCTGACTTTC. Translating gives CATLSGTGTSGANVLTF.

The V gene is TRBV11-3, the J gene TRBJ2-7, with 7 bases matching TRBD1. The CDR3 sequence is 13 residues long. CDR1 is SGHNT and CDR2 is YENEEA in the germline V gene. V was clipped by 0 bases and J by 7 bases; unmatched bases: 3. As DNA, the CDR3 is TGTGCCAGCAGCTTAGATCCAGGGGGTGAGCAGTACTTC. Protein: CASSLDPGGEQYF. Using reference TRBV11-3 and TRBJ2-7 for the parts outside the CDR3, the full variable domain is EAGVVQSPRYKIIEKKQPVAFWCNPISGHNTLYWYLQNLGQGPELLIRYENEEAVDDSQLPKDRFSAERLKGVDSTLKIQPAELGDSAVYLCASSLDPGGEQYFGPGTRLTVT.